This record concerns one T cell receptor (beta chain) sequence. This specimen belongs to a study of long-term antiretroviral therapy in people with HIV. Researchers ran immunoSEQ v3.0 at survey level. Data came from immunoSEQ multiplex PCR; TCRdb stores just in-frame clones and leaves some out. The sample contains fewer than 8,500 clones, over 70% of which appear only once. The germline gives CDR1 SGHVS, CDR2 FQNEAQ. Trimming took 5 bases from V and 0 from J; bases not matched to a gene: 4. CDR3 length: 16 residues. The rearrangement links TRBV7-8 to TRBJ2-7; 13 bases are a match to TRBD2. The source of this sequence is a man in his forties with HIV. Sequencing used unsorted PBMCs, obtained 2.6 years before starting antiretroviral therapy. The CDR3 sequence is CASSPWTSGGSYEQYF. Here the CDR3 DNA reads TGTGCCAGCAGCCCCTGGACTAGCGGGGGCTCCTACGAGCAGTACTTC.